One and the same sample provided the 20 T cell receptor beta chains below, sequenced in a study of blood T cell repertoires in COVID-19. Method: immunoSEQ multiplex PCR; TCRdb's copy keeps in-frame clones and lacks some. The sample gives roughly 120,000 clones, about 86% of which show up once; 0.88% is in the top ten. The sequencing input was peripheral blood. The receptors were gathered from a woman aged 45-65 years with active or convalescent COVID-19.

This clone was detected only once. V gene TRBV19 combines with J gene TRBJ1-4, with a weak D call TRBD1 (5 bases). The length of the CDR3 is 14 residues. The germline V gene has CDR1 LNHDA and CDR2 SQIVND (reference sequence). V lost 5 bases to trimming and J lost 8 bases, with 15 bases between them. CDR3 sequence: CASSPGVRGEKLFF. The CDR3 region has the DNA TGTGCCAGTAGTCCGGGGGTCAGAGGCGAAAAACTGTTTTTT.

This clone was counted a single time. As DNA, the CDR3 is TGTGCCAGCAGCCAGAGACTAGCGGGCCATACGCAGTATTTT. Translating it yields CASSQRLAGHTQYF. This chain uses TRBV3-1 (or the pseudogene TRBV3-2) with TRBJ2-3; 10 nucleotides line up with TRBD2. J gave up 7 bases and V 3 bases, and 4 bases lay outside the gene matches. Germline-derived CDR1 and CDR2 are LGHDT and YNNKEL (reference sequence). This CDR3 comprises 14 residues.

This chain joins TRBV10-3 and TRBJ2-7, with 13 bases lining up with TRBD2. V shed 10 bases, J shed 0 bases, and the junction held 6 bases outside the gene matches. The CDR3 totals 15 residues. Germline V CDR1 and CDR2: ENHRY, SYGVKD. The DNA for the CDR3 is TGTGCCACTCTACTAGCGGGAGGGAGCTCCTACGAGCAGTACTTC. Its translation: CATLLAGGSSYEQYF.

The CDR3, as DNA: TGTGCCAGCAGCCCCGCCAGCTCTGGAAACACCATATATTTT. Amino acids: CASSPASSGNTIYF. The rearrangement links TRBV3-1 (or the pseudogene TRBV3-2) to TRBJ1-3; D is uncertain. The CDR3 consists of 14 residues. Trimming removed 4 bases from V and 0 bases from J, with 7 bases in between. Germline values: CDR1 LGHDT, CDR2 YNNKEL (reference sequence).

This sequence joins TRBV6-5 and TRBJ2-1; D may be TRBD2 (6 bases). The length of the CDR3 is 14 residues. The germline V gene encodes CDR1 MNHEY and CDR2 SVGAGI. V lost 0 bases, J lost 7 bases, and 10 bases lay in between. In nucleotides, the CDR3 is TGTGCCAGCAGTTACTCAGGGACTCCTAATGAGCAGTTCTTC. Residues: CASSYSGTPNEQFF.

The V gene is TRBV10-3, the J gene TRBJ2-2, with TRBD1 matching over 8 bases. CDR1 is ENHRY, CDR2 SYGVKD, per germline. The CDR3 has 14 residues. Losses at the gene ends were 4 bases for V and 4 bases for J; bases not matched to a gene: 2. Here the CDR3 DNA reads TGTGCCATCAGTGGACAGGGGACCACCGGGGAGCTGTTTTTT. Residues: CAISGQGTTGELFF.

V gene TRBV28 combines with J gene TRBJ2-2; 12 nucleotides align to TRBD1. The CDR3 is 16 amino acids. The V gene end was trimmed by 5 bases and the J gene end by 4 bases; junction bases not matched to a gene: 5. Germline lookup yields CDR1 MDHEN and CDR2 SYDVKM. DNA of the CDR3: TGTGCCAGCAGTACCCCGGGACAGGGGGCCACCGGGGAGCTGTTTTTT. Translating gives CASSTPGQGATGELFF. Variable domain in full (rest from reference TRBV28 and TRBJ2-2): DVKVTQSSRYLVKRTGEKVFLECVQDMDHENMFWYRQDPGLGLRLIYFSYDVKMKEKGDIPEGYSVSREKKERFSLILESASTNQTSMYLCASSTPGQGATGELFFGEGSRLTVL.

The chain recombines TRBV3-1 (or the pseudogene TRBV3-2) with TRBJ2-5; D is undetermined. V was clipped by 0 bases and J by 5 bases, with 10 bases between them. CDR1 and CDR2 from the germline V gene are LGHDT and YNNKEL (reference sequence). The CDR3 is 14 amino acids. The DNA of the CDR3 is TGTGCCAGCAGCCAAGAGATGGGCACGGAGACCCAGTACTTC. Its protein product is CASSQEMGTETQYF.

The chain uses TRBV28 and TRBJ1-2, with 11 nucleotides matching TRBD1. V dropped 4 bases and J dropped 8; count of bases not matched to a gene: 3. CDR1 and CDR2 (germline): MDHEN, SYDVKM. The CDR3 runs 13 residues. CDR3 amino acids: CASSSGTGGGYTF. The CDR3 DNA follows: TGTGCCAGCAGTTCCGGGACAGGGGGGGGCTACACCTTC.

J is TRBJ2-4 and V is TRBV7-3; D perhaps matches TRBD2 (5 bases). Trimming stripped 2 bases from V and 5 bases from J, with 16 bases between. Germline V gives CDR1 SGHTA, CDR2 FQGTGA. This CDR3 comprises 16 residues. The CDR3 loop is CASSLGGGSGQNIQYF. CDR3 nucleotides: TGTGCCAGCAGCTTAGGAGGTGGGAGTGGACAAAACATTCAGTACTTC.

V and J are TRBV7-2 and TRBJ2-5; D remains ambiguous. Per germline, CDR1 SGHTA and CDR2 FQGNSA. The CDR3 has 13 residues. V was pared by 5 bases and J by 5 bases, with 12 bases between. The CDR3 here is CASSPNPRETQYF. In DNA form, the CDR3 reads TGTGCCAGCAGCCCCAACCCGAGGGAGACCCAGTACTTC.

This rearrangement joins TRBV25-1 to TRBJ1-2; D gene ambiguous. Germline CDR1 is MGHDK and CDR2 is SYGVNS. This CDR3 region has 12 residues. Trimming pared 6 bases from V and 5 bases from J, leaving 10 bases between. Here the CDR3 reads CASRETEYGYTF. The CDR3 nucleotides are TGTGCCAGCAGGGAAACAGAATATGGCTACACCTTC.

The chain employs TRBV6-6 and TRBJ1-2, with no clear D. The CDR3 extends over 11 amino acids. Germline CDR1 is MNHNY and CDR2 is SVGAGI (reference sequence). V dropped 8 bases and J dropped 3 bases, with 7 bases sitting between them. The CDR3 bases are TGTGCCAGCCGCCAGGACTATGGCTACACCTTC. Translating gives CASRQDYGYTF.

The chain uses TRBV28 and TRBJ2-6, with 11 bases that match TRBD1. CDR1 MDHEN and CDR2 SYDVKM come from the germline V gene. This CDR3 is built from 18 residues. Trimming removed 5 bases from V and 3 bases from J; junction bases left unmatched: 9. The CDR3 reads CASSPGQGASGGANVLTF. The CDR3 DNA reads as TGTGCCAGCAGTCCAGGACAGGGGGCAAGTGGTGGGGCCAACGTCCTGACTTTC.

This sequence joins TRBV29-1 and TRBJ2-7; perhaps TRBD1 as D (5 bases). This CDR3 has 14 residues. V was shortened by 0 bases and J by 0 bases, with 9 bases between the two germline ends. Germline loops: CDR1 SQVTM, CDR2 ANQGSEA. The chain's CDR3 is CSVEEAGNSYEQYF. In DNA, the CDR3 is TGCAGCGTTGAAGAGGCAGGGAACTCCTACGAGCAGTACTTC.

This clone was counted once. The V gene is TRBV28, the J gene TRBJ2-1; tentative D call: TRBD2 (5 bases). Germline V gives CDR1 MDHEN, CDR2 SYDVKM. The CDR3 has 15 residues. Trimming shortened V by 6 bases and J by 0 bases, and 12 bases separated the two germline ends. The CDR3 here is CASSPSGDSYNEQFF. Written as DNA, the CDR3 is TGTGCCAGCAGCCCATCCGGGGACTCCTACAATGAGCAGTTCTTC.

The chain employs TRBV5-5 and TRBJ2-2; no clear D gene. The germline CDR1 and CDR2 sequences are SGHKS and YYEKEE (reference sequence). V was shortened by 4 bases and J by 4 bases, with 5 bases between the two germline ends. The CDR3 sequence is 12 residues long. This CDR3 reads CASSISTGELFF. In nucleotides, the CDR3 is TGTGCCAGCAGCATCAGCACCGGGGAGCTGTTTTTT.

This chain uses TRBV5-1 with TRBJ2-5; D ambiguous. Trimming shortened V by 0 bases and J by 2 bases, and 5 bases separated the two germline ends. CDR3 length equals 13 residues. CDR1 is SGHRS, CDR2 YFSETQ, per germline. CDR3 amino acids: CASSLDGQETQYF. CDR3 coding DNA: TGCGCCAGCAGCTTGGACGGGCAAGAGACCCAGTACTTC. The variable domain in full, with the rest retrieved from reference TRBV5-1 and TRBJ2-5, is KAGVTQTPRYLIKTRGQQVTLSCSPISGHRSVSWYQQTPGQGLQFLFEYFSETQRNKGNFPGRFSGRQFSNSRSEMNVSTLELGDSALYLCASSLDGQETQYFGPGTRLLVL.

The chain joins TRBV2 to TRBJ2-3; D call uncertain. Germline CDR1 reads SNHLY; CDR2 reads FYNNEI. V was cut by 8 bases and J by 0 bases, with 9 bases left in between. The length of the CDR3 is 13 residues. CDR3 in amino acids: CASDIGSTDTQYF. The CDR3 DNA reads as TGTGCCAGCGATATCGGGAGCACAGATACGCAGTATTTT.

The chain uses TRBV11-2 and TRBJ1-5, with 10 bases aligning to TRBD1. The V and J ends lost 3 bases and 6 bases, in that order; junction bases with no gene match: 2. Per germline, CDR1 SGHAT and CDR2 FQNNGV. The CDR3 is made up of 14 amino acids. CDR3 protein: CASSFRDRGQPQHF. For the CDR3, the DNA is TGTGCCAGCAGCTTCCGGGACAGGGGTCAGCCCCAGCATTTT.